Shown below are 4 T cell receptor beta chains from a single sample sequenced in a study of PD-1 blockade in classical Hodgkin lymphoma. Brentuximab vedotin exposure varied among the patients, all of whom had relapsed after autologous stem cell transplantation. Only in-frame clones appear in the TCRdb table, and some are missing; sequencing was by immunoSEQ multiplex PCR. The sample shows about 40,000 clones, around 71% of them seen only once. The sequencing used peripheral blood mononuclear cells (PBMCs), collected at baseline. The receptors come from a human donor with classical Hodgkin lymphoma.

The table lists this clone with a count of one. The chain recombines TRBV6-5 with TRBJ1-1; perhaps TRBD1 as D (6 bases). Trimming took off 6 bases at V and 5 bases at J, with 13 bases between the two ends. CDR1 is MNHEY, CDR2 SVGAGI, per germline. The CDR3 has 13 residues. In DNA, the CDR3 is TGTGCCAGCAGCGGGCCAGGGGATACTGAAGCTTTCTTT. The encoded protein is CASSGPGDTEAFF.

There are a few counts of this clone. The chain joins TRBV27 to TRBJ1-1; no reliable D call. The V end lost 7 bases, the J end lost 7 bases, and 19 bases lay between the germline ends. Per the germline V gene, CDR1 is MNHEY and CDR2 is SMNVEV (reference sequence). The CDR3 totals 14 residues. The CDR3 nucleotides read TGTGCCAGCAAGGGCGGCAGGTCAGTATATGAAGCTTTCTTT. It translates to CASKGGRSVYEAFF.

This chain links TRBV19 with TRBJ2-2; D unclear. The V and J ends lost 5 bases and 2 bases respectively, with 12 bases between them. The CDR3 contains 15 residues. Looked up from germline, CDR1 is LNHDA and CDR2 is SQIVND (reference sequence). CDR3 region: CASSDPVINTGELFF. The DNA for the CDR3 is TGTGCCAGTAGTGACCCAGTCATTAACACCGGGGAGCTGTTTTTT.

CDR3 residues: CASSPESSGNTIYF. CDR3 nucleotides: TGTGCCAGCAGCCCCGAAAGCTCTGGAAACACCATATATTTT. The V and J genes are TRBV7-9 and TRBJ1-3; D unresolved. The CDR3 length is 14 residues. Trimming stripped 5 bases from V and 0 bases from J, with 8 bases between. Germline assignment: CDR1 SEHNR and CDR2 FQNEAQ (reference sequence).